A selection of T cell receptor beta chains follows, all from one sample in a study of blood T cell repertoires in COVID-19. Sequenced by immunoSEQ multiplex PCR; TCRdb stores in-frame clones only, minus some. The sample has about 230,000 clones; about nine tenths are singletons. The sample was PBMCs or T cells enriched from blood (not recorded which). The origin of the receptors is a woman aged 40 to 50 with acute COVID-19. Both conserved end residues are part of each CDR3. The order of the fields is J gene, D gene, V gene, clone size, CDR3 DNA, CDR3 protein. The D gene is left open where the match is weak. Only part of the rows carry a size: once, few, many, or a class if the clone is expanded.

J: TRBJ1-1
D: NA
V: TRBV2
size: once
DNA: TGTGCCAGCAGGGCTGGCACTGAAGCTTTCTTT
CDR3: CASRAGTEAFF

J: TRBJ1-1
D: TRBD1
V: TRBV6-5
size: NA
DNA: TGTGCCAGCAGCTACGACAGGGGGCGGGCTGAAGCTTTCTTT
CDR3: CASSYDRGRAEAFF

J: TRBJ1-2
D: TRBD1
V: TRBV9
size: NA
DNA: TGTGCCAGCAGTGACAGGGTATACGGCTACACCTTC
CDR3: CASSDRVYGYTF

J: TRBJ1-2
D: NA
V: TRBV21-1
size: NA
DNA: TGTGCCAGCAGCACCTTGGGACAGGGTGACTATGGCTACACCTTC
CDR3: CASSTLGQGDYGYTF

J: TRBJ2-1
D: NA
V: TRBV6-6
size: NA
DNA: TGTGCCAGCAGCCGGGACACGTACAATGAGCAGTTCTTC
CDR3: CASSRDTYNEQFF

J: TRBJ2-3
D: NA
V: TRBV4-1
size: NA
DNA: TGCGCCAGCAGCCAAGTGGCGGGTCTGCCTAGCACAGATACGCAGTATTTT
CDR3: CASSQVAGLPSTDTQYF

J: TRBJ2-3
D: NA
V: TRBV24-1
size: once
DNA: TGTGCCACCAGTGATCCCGCGACAGGAACAGATACGCAGTATTTT
CDR3: CATSDPATGTDTQYF

J: TRBJ2-1
D: TRBD2
V: TRBV24-1
size: NA
DNA: TGTGCCACCAGTGATTCTAGGACTAGCGGGAGCTCCTACAATGAGCAGTTCTTC
CDR3: CATSDSRTSGSSYNEQFF

J: TRBJ2-2
D: TRBD2
V: TRBV5-1
size: NA
DNA: TGCGCCAGCAGCTTGGGGACTAGTGGTTTCGCCGGGGAGCTGTTTTTT
CDR3: CASSLGTSGFAGELFF

J: TRBJ1-3
D: NA
V: TRBV30
size: NA
DNA: TGTGCCTGGACAAATGGAAACACCATATATTTT
CDR3: CAWTNGNTIYF

J: TRBJ1-2
D: NA
V: TRBV18
size: NA
DNA: TGTGCCAGCTCACCAGAGGGGGTAGATGACTACACCTTC
CDR3: CASSPEGVDDYTF

J: TRBJ1-2
D: NA
V: TRBV12-3/TRBV12-4
size: NA
DNA: TGTGCCAGCAGCCTTCTCGGGGGGGAAGACTACACCTTC
CDR3: CASSLLGGEDYTF

J: TRBJ1-1
D: NA
V: TRBV6-5
size: NA
DNA: TGTGCCAGCAGCAACCCCGGGGGGGCTGAAGCTTTCTTT
CDR3: CASSNPGGAEAFF

J: TRBJ2-2
D: NA
V: TRBV6-5
size: NA
DNA: TGTGCCAGCGGGGGGGCCATCAACACCGGGGAGCTGTTTTTT
CDR3: CASGGAINTGELFF

J: TRBJ2-1
D: NA
V: TRBV6-5
size: NA
DNA: TGTGCCAGCAGTTACTCGAGACTTAAGAATGAGCAGTTCTTC
CDR3: CASSYSRLKNEQFF

J: TRBJ2-3
D: TRBD2
V: TRBV29-1
size: NA
DNA: TGCAGCGTTGCGGGGGTTGGGTCGAGCGGGAGGGTTGATACGCAGTATTTT
CDR3: CSVAGVGSSGRVDTQYF

J: TRBJ2-3
D: NA
V: TRBV2
size: NA
DNA: TGTGCCAGCATTGGGGGCTTGAGCACAGATACGCAGTATTTT
CDR3: CASIGGLSTDTQYF

J: TRBJ2-5
D: NA
V: TRBV7-2
size: NA
DNA: TGTGCCAGCAGCTTAGACGGCAGGGTGCAAGAGACCCAGTACTTC
CDR3: CASSLDGRVQETQYF